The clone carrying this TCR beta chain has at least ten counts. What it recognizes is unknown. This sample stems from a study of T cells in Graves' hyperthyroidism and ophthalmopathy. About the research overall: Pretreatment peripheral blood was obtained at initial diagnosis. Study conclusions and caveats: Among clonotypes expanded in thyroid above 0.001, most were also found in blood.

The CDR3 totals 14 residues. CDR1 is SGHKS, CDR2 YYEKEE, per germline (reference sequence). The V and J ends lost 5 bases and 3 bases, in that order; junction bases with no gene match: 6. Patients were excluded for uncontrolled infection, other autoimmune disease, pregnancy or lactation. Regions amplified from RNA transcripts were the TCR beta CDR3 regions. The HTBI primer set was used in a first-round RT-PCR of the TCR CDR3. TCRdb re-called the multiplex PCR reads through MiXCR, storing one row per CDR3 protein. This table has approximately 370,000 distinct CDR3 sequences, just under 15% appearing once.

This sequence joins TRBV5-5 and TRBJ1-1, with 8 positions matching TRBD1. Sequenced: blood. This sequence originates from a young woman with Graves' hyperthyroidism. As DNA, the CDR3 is TGTGCCAGCAGTTCCAGGGGGCGGGACACTGAAGCTTTCTTT. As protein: CASSSRGRDTEAFF.